This T cell receptor beta chain was observed in a study of response to subunit inactivated influenza vaccine. Regarding the study as a whole: The authors put forward the suggestion that each seasonal influenza vaccination may bring in only a limited number of new T cells.

This clonotype was observed many times. Its antigen is currently unknown. TCRdb reprocessed the RT-PCR reads via MiXCR and lists one record per CDR3 protein. The table records approximately 480,000 distinct CDR3 sequences, about a tenth of them present only once. The V end lost 6 bases, the J end lost 5 bases, and 14 bases lay between the germline ends. The CDR3 contains 14 residues. Sequencing used PBMCs from blood, obtained 35 to 45 days after vaccination. This chain uses TRBV12-3 or TRBV12-4 with TRBJ2-1, with D possibly TRBD2 on 6 matching bases. This sequence was found in a man aged 50 to 60 who received an inactivated influenza vaccine. This chain's CDR3 is CASSPGRKNNEQFF. DNA for the CDR3: TGTGCCAGCAGCCCGGGGAGGAAGAACAATGAGCAGTTCTTC.